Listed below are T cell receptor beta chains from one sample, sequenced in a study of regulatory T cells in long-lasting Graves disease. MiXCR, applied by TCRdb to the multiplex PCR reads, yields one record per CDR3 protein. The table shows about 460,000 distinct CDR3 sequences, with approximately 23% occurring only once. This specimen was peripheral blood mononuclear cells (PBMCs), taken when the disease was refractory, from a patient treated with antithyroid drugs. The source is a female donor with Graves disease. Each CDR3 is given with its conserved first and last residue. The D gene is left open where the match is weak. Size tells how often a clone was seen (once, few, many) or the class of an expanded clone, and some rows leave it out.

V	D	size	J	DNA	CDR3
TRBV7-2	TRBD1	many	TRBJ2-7	TGTGCCAGCAGCTTAACGGGACAGATCTACGAGCAGTACTTC	CASSLTGQIYEQYF
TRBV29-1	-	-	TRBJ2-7	TGCAGCGTTGTGGGAGGTGGGTACGAGCAGTACTTC	CSVVGGGYEQYF
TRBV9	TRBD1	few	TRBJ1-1	TGTGCCAGCAGCGGACAGGGAGAGAACACTGAAGCTTTCTTT	CASSGQGENTEAFF
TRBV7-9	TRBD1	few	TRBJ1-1	TGTGCCAGCAGCTCTGGACAGGCAACCGAGACGGCTTTCTTT	CASSSGQATETAFF
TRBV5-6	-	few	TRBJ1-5	TGTGCCAGCAGCTTGAGTGACGGTCAGCCCCAGCATTTT	CASSLSDGQPQHF
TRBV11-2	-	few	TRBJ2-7	TGTGCCAGCAGCTTAGTAGGGGGCCGGGGAGGGTTGGGAGAGCAGTACTTC	CASSLVGGRGGLGEQYF
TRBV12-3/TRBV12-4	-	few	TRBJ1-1	TGTGCCAGCAGAGGGGCCCCGTGGGTTACTGAAGCTTTCTTT	CASRGAPWVTEAFF
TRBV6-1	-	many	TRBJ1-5	TGTGCCAGCAGTGCTTTCACAGGGATACGACAGCCCCAGCATTTT	CASSAFTGIRQPQHF
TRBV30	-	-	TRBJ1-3	TGTGCCTGGGAGCCAGTTGTGGCCGGAAACACCATATATTTT	CAWEPVVAGNTIYF
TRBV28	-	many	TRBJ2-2	TGTGCCAGCAGTCCATATCCACAGGGTCATGGAGGGGAGCTGTTTTTT	CASSPYPQGHGGELFF
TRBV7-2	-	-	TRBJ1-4	TGTGCCAGCAGCTTAGGATCCTTGCAGTCGGAAAAACTGTTTTTT	CASSLGSLQSEKLFF
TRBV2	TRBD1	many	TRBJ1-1	TGTGCCAGCCTCGGACAGGGCAACACTGAAGCTTTCTTT	CASLGQGNTEAFF
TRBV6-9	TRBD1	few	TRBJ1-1	TGTGCCAGCAGTTACGGCGGGACAGGTGGTGGTAACACTGAAGCTTTCTTT	CASSYGGTGGGNTEAFF
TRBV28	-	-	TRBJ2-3	TGTGCCAGCAGTTCTAGTAGGGCGCAGTATTTT	CASSSSRAQYF
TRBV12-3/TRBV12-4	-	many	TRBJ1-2	TGTGCCAGCAGACCTACTACAGTTAACTATGGCCACACCTTC	CASRPTTVNYGHTF
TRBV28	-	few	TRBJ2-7	TGTGCCAGCACCCCCCGGCCCGGGACACCGTCTGCCAACGAGCAGTACTTC	CASTPRPGTPSANEQYF
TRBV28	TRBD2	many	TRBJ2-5	TGTGCCAGCAGTGCTTTGGCGGGGGGGCTAGAGACCCAGTACTTC	CASSALAGGLETQYF
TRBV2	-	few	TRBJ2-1	TGTGCCAGCAAACGAGGGGGAGGACAGCTTTTGGGCAATGAGCAGTTCTTC	CASKRGGGQLLGNEQFF
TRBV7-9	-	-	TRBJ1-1	TGTGCCAGCATTAGCCAAACGAACACTGAAGCTTTCTTT	CASISQTNTEAFF
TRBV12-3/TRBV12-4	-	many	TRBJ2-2	TGTGCCAGCAGCTCAACACCGAACACCGGGGAGCTGTTTTTT	CASSSTPNTGELFF
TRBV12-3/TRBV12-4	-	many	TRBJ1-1	TGTGCCAGCAGTTTAGCGGGGGGGAGCACTGAAGCTTTCTTT	CASSLAGGSTEAFF
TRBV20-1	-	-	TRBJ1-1	TGCAGTGTCGGAGGGGGGGCCCGCCTGGGTGAAGCTTTCTTT	CSVGGGARLGEAFF
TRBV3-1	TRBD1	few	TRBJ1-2	TGTGCCAGCAGCCGGACCGGGGGAGGGGGCCCTACCTATGGCTACACCTTC	CASSRTGGGGPTYGYTF
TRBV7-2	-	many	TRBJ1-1	TGTGCCAGCAGCTTCAGGGCGATGAACACTGAAGCTTTCTTT	CASSFRAMNTEAFF
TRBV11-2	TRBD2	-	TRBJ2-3	TGTGCCAGCAGCTTCGAGGCTCTAGCGGGCGCCACAGATACGCAGTATTTT	CASSFEALAGATDTQYF
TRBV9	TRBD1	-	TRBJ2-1	TGTGCCAGCAGCGCACCGGGACAGGGATATGAGTTCTTC	CASSAPGQGYEFF
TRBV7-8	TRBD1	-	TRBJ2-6	TGTGCCAGCAGCTTGGGACAGGGCTATGGGGCCAACGTCCTGACTTTC	CASSLGQGYGANVLTF
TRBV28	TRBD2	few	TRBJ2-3	TGTGCCAGCAGTTACCCCGGGACTACTAGCACAGATACGCAGTATTTT	CASSYPGTTSTDTQYF
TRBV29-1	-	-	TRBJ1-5	TGCAGCGCCGGGGCAGGAGGGAATCAGCCCCAGCATTTT	CSAGAGGNQPQHF
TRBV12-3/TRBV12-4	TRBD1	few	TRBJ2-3	TGTGCCAGCAGCACCACAGGGGAAGCTACGCAGTATTTT	CASSTTGEATQYF
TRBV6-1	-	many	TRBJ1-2	TGTGCCAGCAGTGTCGATGGGGCCGTCGGGGGCTACACCTTC	CASSVDGAVGGYTF
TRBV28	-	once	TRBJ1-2	TGTGCCAGCAGCCGGGACACCGGCGACGGTTTCAGCTATGGCTACACCTTC	CASSRDTGDGFSYGYTF
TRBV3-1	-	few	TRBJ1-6	TGTGCCAGCAGCTCCGGGACACCGAATTCACCCCTCCACTTT	CASSSGTPNSPLHF
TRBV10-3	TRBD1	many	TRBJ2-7	TGTGCCATCAGTCTAGACAGGGCCGAGCAGTACTTC	CAISLDRAEQYF
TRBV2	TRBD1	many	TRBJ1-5	TGTGCCAGCGGCCCGGGACAGGGTTATCAGCCCCAGCATTTT	CASGPGQGYQPQHF
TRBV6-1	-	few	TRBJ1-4	TGTGCCAGCACCGACGTAGGGACGGCAACTAATGAAAAACTGTTTTTT	CASTDVGTATNEKLFF
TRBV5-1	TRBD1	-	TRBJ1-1	TGCGCCAGCAGCTTGGGCGATAGGGGGCAGGACACTGAAGCTTTCTTT	CASSLGDRGQDTEAFF
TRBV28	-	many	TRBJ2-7	TGTGCCAGCAGTGGGGGGAGTTACGAGCAGTACTTC	CASSGGSYEQYF
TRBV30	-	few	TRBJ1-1	TGTGCCTGGACCCCCGGGACACCTAACACTGAAGCTTTCTTT	CAWTPGTPNTEAFF
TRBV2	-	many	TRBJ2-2	TGTGCCAGCAGTGAAGCGGGCGCTTCACGGGGCGGGGAGCTGTTTTTT	CASSEAGASRGGELFF
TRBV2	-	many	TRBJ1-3	TGTGCCAGCCTAGGGGACACTGGAAACACCATATATTTT	CASLGDTGNTIYF
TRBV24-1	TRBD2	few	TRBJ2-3	TGTGCCACCGGTGCAGCGGGAGATAGGGATACGCAGTATTTT	CATGAAGDRDTQYF
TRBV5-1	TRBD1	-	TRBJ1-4	TGCGCCAGCAGCCCCCTGACAGGGGCTAGGGAAAAACTGTTTTTT	CASSPLTGAREKLFF
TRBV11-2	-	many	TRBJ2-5	TGTGCCAGCAGCTTAGATACAGGGTCAGAGACCCAGTACTTC	CASSLDTGSETQYF